This T cell receptor (beta chain) stems from a study of blood T cell repertoires in COVID-19. Profiling relied on immunoSEQ multiplex PCR, and the TCRdb table lists in-frame clones only, not all of them. The sample holds roughly 200,000 clones, around four fifths seen once. J lost 1 base, V lost 6 bases, and 1 base had no gene match. There are 13 residues in the CDR3. CDR1 is SNHLY, CDR2 FYNNEI, per germline. This chain uses TRBV2 with TRBJ2-5; TRBD1 aligns across 8 bases. The clonotype was recovered from a man between 35 and 55 years old with acute or convalescent COVID-19. Sequencing was carried out using peripheral blood. The CDR3 protein is CASRDRAQETQYF. DNA for the CDR3: TGTGCCAGCAGGGACAGGGCCCAAGAGACCCAGTACTTC. Supplemented by reference TRBV2 and TRBJ2-5, the full variable domain reads EPEVTQTPSHQVTQMGQEVILRCVPISNHLYFYWYRQILGQKVEFLVSFYNNEISEKSEIFDDQFSVERPDGSNFTLKIRSTKLEDSAMYFCASRDRAQETQYFGPGTRLLVL.